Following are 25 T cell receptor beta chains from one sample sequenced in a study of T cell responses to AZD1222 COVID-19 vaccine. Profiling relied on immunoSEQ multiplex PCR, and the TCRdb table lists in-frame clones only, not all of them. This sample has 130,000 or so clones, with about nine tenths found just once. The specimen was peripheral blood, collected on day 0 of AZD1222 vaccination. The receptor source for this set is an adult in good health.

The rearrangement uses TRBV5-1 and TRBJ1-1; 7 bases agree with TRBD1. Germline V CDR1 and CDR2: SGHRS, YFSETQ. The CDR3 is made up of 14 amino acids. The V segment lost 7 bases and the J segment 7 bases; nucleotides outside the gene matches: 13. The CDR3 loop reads CASYTGWQGGEAFF. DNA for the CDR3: TGCGCCAGCTATACTGGGTGGCAGGGGGGTGAAGCTTTCTTT.

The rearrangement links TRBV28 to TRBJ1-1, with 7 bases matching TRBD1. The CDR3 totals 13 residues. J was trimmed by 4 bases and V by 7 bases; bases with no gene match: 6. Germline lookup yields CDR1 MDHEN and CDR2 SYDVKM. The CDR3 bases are TGTGCCAGCACTTCACAGGGGCGCACTGAAGCTTTCTTT. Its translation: CASTSQGRTEAFF.

The chain's CDR3 is CASSKRQGRGYGYTF. CDR3 nucleotide sequence: TGTGCCAGCAGCAAAAGACAGGGAAGAGGGTATGGCTACACCTTC. The rearrangement joins TRBV21-1 to TRBJ1-2; TRBD1 reflects the table's D call only, with no check against the DNA. TRBV21-1 is flagged as a pseudogene. The CDR3 consists of 15 residues.

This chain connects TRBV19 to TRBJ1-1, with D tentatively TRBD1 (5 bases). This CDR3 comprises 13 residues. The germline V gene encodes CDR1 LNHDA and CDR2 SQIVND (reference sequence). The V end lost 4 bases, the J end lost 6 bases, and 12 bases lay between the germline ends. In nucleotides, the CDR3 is TGTGCCAGTAGTACCAGGGAATTCGCTGAAGCTTTCTTT. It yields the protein CASSTREFAEAFF.

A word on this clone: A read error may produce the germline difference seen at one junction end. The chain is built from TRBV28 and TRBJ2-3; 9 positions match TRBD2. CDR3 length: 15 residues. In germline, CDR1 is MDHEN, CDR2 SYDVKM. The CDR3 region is CASSRARREGDAQYF. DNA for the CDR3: TGTGCCAGCAGTCGGGCAAGGCGGGAGGGAGATGCGCAGTATTTT.

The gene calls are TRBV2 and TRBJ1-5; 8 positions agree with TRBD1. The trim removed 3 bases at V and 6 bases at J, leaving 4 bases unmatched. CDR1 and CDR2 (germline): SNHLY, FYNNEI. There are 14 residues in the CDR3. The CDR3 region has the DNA TGTGCCAGCAGTGATCAGCAGGGGGCTCAGCCCCAGCATTTT. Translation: CASSDQQGAQPQHF.

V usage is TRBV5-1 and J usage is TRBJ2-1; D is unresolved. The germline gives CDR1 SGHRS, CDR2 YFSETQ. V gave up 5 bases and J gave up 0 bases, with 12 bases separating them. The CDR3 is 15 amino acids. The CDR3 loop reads CASRTAASSYNEQFF. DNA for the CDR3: TGCGCCAGCAGGACGGCTGCGAGCTCCTACAATGAGCAGTTCTTC.

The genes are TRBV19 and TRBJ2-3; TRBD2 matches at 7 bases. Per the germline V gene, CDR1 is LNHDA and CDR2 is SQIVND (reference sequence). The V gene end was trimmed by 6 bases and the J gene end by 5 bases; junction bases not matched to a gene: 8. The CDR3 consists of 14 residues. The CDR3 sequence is CASSQTSRRDTQYF. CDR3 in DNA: TGTGCCAGTAGCCAGACTAGCCGGAGAGATACGCAGTATTTT.

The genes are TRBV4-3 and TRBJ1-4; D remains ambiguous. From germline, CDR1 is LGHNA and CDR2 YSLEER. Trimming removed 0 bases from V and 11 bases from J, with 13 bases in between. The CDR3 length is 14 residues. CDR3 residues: CASSQDGVVGKLFF. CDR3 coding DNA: TGCGCCAGCAGCCAAGATGGGGTTGTAGGTAAACTGTTTTTT.

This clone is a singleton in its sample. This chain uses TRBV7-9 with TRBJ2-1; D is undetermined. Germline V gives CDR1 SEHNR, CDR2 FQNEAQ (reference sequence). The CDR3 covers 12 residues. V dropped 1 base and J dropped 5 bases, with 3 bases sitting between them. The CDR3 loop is CASSLGDNEQFF. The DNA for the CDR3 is TGTGCCAGCAGCTTAGGGGACAATGAGCAGTTCTTC.

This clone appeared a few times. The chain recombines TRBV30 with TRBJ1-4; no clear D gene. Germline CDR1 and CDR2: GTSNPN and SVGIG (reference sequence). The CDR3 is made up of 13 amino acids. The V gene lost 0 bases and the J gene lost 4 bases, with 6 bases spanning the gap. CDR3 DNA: TGTGCCTGGAGTGTTCAGGTTAATGAAAAACTGTTTTTT. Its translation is CAWSVQVNEKLFF.

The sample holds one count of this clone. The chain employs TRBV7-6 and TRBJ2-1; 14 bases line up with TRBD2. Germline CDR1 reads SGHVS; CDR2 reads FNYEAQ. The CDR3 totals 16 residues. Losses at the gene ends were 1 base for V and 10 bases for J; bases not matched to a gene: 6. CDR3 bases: TGTGCCAGCAGCTTAGGACTAGCGGGAGGGCCGGAAGAGCAGTTCTTC. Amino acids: CASSLGLAGGPEEQFF.

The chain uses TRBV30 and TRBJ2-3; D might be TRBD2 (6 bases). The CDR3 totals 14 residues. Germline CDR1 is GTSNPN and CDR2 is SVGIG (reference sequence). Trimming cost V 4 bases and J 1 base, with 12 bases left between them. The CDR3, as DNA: TGTGCCTGGAAAAGACCGGGGGGCACAGATACGCAGTATTTT. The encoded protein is CAWKRPGGTDTQYF.

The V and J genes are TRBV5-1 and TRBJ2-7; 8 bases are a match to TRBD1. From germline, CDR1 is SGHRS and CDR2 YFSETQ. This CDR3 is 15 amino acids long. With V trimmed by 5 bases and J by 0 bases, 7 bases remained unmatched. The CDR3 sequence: CASSRRTGTSYEQYF. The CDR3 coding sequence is TGCGCCAGCAGTCGTAGGACAGGGACCTCCTACGAGCAGTACTTC.

CDR3 coding DNA: TGTGCCAGCAACCAAATCCTCGTGGGGGTAAACGAGCAGTACTTC. Translation gives CASNQILVGVNEQYF. The chain links TRBV7-2 to TRBJ2-7; D may match TRBD1 or TRBD2 (5 bases each). CDR1 is SGHTA and CDR2 is FQGNSA in the germline V gene. Trimming left V 7 bases short and J 5 bases short, with 21 bases between. The length of the CDR3 is 15 residues.

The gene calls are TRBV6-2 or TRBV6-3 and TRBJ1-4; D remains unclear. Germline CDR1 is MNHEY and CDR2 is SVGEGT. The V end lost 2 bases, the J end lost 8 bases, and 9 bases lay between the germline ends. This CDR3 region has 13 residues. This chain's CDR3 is CASSYGEPEKLFF. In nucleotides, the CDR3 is TGTGCCAGCAGTTACGGTGAACCGGAAAAACTGTTTTTT.

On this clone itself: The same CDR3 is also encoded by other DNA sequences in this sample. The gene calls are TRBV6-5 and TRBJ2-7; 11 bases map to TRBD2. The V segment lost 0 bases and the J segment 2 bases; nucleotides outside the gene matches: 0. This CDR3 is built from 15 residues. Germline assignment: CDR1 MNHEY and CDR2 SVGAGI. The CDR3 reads CASSYSLAGAYEQYF. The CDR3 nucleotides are TGTGCCAGCAGTTACTCACTAGCGGGGGCCTACGAGCAGTACTTC.

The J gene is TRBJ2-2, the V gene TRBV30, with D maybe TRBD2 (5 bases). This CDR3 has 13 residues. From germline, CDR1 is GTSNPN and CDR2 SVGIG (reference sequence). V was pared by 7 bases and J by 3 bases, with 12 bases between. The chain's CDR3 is CAYGEWDTGELFF. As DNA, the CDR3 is TGTGCCTACGGGGAGTGGGACACCGGGGAGCTGTTTTTT. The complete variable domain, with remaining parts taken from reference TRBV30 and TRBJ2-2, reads SQTIHQWPATLVQPVGSPLSLECTVEGTSNPNLYWYRQAAGRGLQLLFYSVGIGQISSEVPQNLSASRPQDRQFILSSKKLLLSDSGFYLCAYGEWDTGELFFGEGSRLTVL.

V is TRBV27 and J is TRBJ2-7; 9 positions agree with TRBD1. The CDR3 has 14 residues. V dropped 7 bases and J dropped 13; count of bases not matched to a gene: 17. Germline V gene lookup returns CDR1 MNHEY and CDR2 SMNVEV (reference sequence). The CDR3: CASNPGQGPPPRYF. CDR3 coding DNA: TGTGCCAGCAACCCGGGACAGGGACCACCCCCACGTTACTTC.

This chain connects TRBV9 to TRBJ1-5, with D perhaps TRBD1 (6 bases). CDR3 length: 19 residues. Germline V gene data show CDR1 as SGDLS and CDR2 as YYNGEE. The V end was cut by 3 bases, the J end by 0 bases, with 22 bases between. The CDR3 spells CASSAPPTGSPFSNQPQHF. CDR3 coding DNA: TGTGCCAGCAGCGCCCCCCCCACAGGGTCCCCCTTTAGCAATCAGCCCCAGCATTTT. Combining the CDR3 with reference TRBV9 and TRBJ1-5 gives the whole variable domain DSGVTQTPKHLITATGQRVTLRCSPRSGDLSVYWYQQSLDQGLQFLIQYYNGEERAKGNILERFSAQQFPDLHSELNLSSLELGDSALYFCASSAPPTGSPFSNQPQHFGDGTRLSIL.

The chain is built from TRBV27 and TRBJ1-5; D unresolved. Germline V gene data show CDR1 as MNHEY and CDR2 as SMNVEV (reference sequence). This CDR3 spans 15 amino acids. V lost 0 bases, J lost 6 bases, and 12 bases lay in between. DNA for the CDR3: TGTGCCAGCAGTTTATCGCGTGGAGGGCTTCAGCCCCAGCATTTT. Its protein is CASSLSRGGLQPQHF.

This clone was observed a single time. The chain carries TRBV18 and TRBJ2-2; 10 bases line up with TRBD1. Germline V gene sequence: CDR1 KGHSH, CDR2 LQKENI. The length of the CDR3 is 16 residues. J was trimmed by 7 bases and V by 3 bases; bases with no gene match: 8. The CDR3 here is CASSPEGTGVNGELFF. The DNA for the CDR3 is TGTGCCAGCTCACCGGAGGGGACAGGGGTCAACGGGGAGCTGTTTTTT.

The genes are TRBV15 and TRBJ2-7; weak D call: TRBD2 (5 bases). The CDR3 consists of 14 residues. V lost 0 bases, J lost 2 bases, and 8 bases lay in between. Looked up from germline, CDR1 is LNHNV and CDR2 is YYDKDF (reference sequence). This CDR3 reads CATSREGSPYEQYF. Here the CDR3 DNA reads TGTGCCACCAGCAGAGAAGGGAGTCCCTACGAGCAGTACTTC.

CDR3 DNA: TGTGCCAGCAGGACGGACATTTACGAGCAGTACTTC. Its translation: CASRTDIYEQYF. The chain links TRBV2 to TRBJ2-7; a possible D gene is TRBD1 (5 bases). V was cut by 6 bases and J by 4 bases, with 10 bases left in between. The CDR3 loop spans 12 amino acids. Looked up from germline, CDR1 is SNHLY and CDR2 is FYNNEI.

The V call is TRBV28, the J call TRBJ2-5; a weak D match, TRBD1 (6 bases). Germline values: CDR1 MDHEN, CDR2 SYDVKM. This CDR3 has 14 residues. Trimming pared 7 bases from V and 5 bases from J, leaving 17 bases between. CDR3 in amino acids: CASTPWGPPETQYF. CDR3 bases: TGTGCCAGCACTCCCTGGGGGCCCCCGGAGACCCAGTACTTC. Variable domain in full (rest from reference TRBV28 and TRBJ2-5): DVKVTQSSRYLVKRTGEKVFLECVQDMDHENMFWYRQDPGLGLRLIYFSYDVKMKEKGDIPEGYSVSREKKERFSLILESASTNQTSMYLCASTPWGPPETQYFGPGTRLLVL.